This entry describes one T cell receptor (beta chain). Its specificity is not known. The data were taken from a study of cytomegalovirus exposure and HLA in healthy donors. As for the study in general: Researchers found that about four fifths of some 400 genotyped donors fell within the Caucasian-associated ancestry cluster. Study results and caveats: The authors later linked a missense DCLRE1C variant to TCR beta V- and J-gene trimming. Researchers catalogued over 150 TCR beta chains as cytomegalovirus-associated.

Vbeta (60) and Jbeta (13) primers were used in the PCR. This table comes from immunoSEQ multiplex PCR, and its TCRdb copy is limited to in-frame clones, with some not included. The table records some 140,000 clones, roughly three quarters of them present only once. Trimming pared 5 bases from V and 2 bases from J, leaving 9 bases between. The CDR3 extends over 13 amino acids. Germline assignment: CDR1 PRHDT and CDR2 FYEKMQ (reference sequence). This chain links TRBV13 with TRBJ1-1; possible D gene TRBD1, 5 bases. The source material was PBMCs. This receptor was taken from a man aged 25 to 40 in good health and CMV-seronegative. CDR3 DNA: TGTGCCAGCAGCCCTCAGGGAAACACTGAAGCTTTCTTT. Translated, it gives CASSPQGNTEAFF.